The T cell receptor (beta chain) described here comes from a study of blood T cell repertoires in COVID-19. In the study overall: Acute and convalescent COVID-19 specimens originated in the United States, Italy and Spain. PBMCs, B-cell-depleted T cells, or T cells were the source of the cDNA or gDNA that made up the material.

In the study's own analysis: Reference gene primers were amplified, and this amplification served to estimate nucleated cell counts. Using immunoSEQ multiplex PCR, the repertoire was profiled, and TCRdb retains in-frame clones only, with some absent. The D gene and trimming were derived from the DNA, and the V and J assignments and clone size from that table. The sample yields under 250,000 clones, around four fifths seen once. V lost 4 bases, J lost 2 bases, and 2 bases stayed unmatched. This CDR3 comprises 13 residues. Per germline, CDR1 SGHNT and CDR2 YENEEA. Input material: peripheral blood. The rearrangement joins TRBV11-3 to TRBJ2-7; 7 positions agree with TRBD1. The clonotype was recovered from a man aged 40-55 years with active or convalescent COVID-19. The chain's CDR3 is CASSSGGPYEQYF. The CDR3, as DNA: TGTGCCAGCAGCTCAGGGGGACCCTACGAGCAGTACTTC.